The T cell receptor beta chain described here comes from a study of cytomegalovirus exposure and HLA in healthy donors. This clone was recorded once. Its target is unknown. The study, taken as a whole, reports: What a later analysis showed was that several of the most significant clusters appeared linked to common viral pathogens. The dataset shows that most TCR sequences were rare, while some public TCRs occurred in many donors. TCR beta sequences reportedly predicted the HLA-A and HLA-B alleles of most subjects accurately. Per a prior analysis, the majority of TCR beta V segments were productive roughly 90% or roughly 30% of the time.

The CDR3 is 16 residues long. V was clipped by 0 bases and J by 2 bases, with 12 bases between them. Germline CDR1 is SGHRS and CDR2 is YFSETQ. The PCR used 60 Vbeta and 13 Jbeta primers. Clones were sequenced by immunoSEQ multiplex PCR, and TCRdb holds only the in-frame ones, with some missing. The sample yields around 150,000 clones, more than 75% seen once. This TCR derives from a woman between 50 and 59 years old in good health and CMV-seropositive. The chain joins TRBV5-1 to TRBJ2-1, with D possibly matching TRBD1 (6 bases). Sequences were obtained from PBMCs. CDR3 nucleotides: TGCGCCAGCAGCTTGGGGACAGAGATAACCTACAATGAGCAGTTCTTC. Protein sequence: CASSLGTEITYNEQFF.